This TCR beta chain was obtained from a study of beta chain features in type 1 diabetes. V lost 2 bases and J lost 3, with 2 bases in between. The CDR3 sequence is 11 residues long. Germline loops: CDR1 SGHTA, CDR2 FQGNSA. Every bit of the isolated RNA underwent reverse transcription, so sequencing read expressed TCRB transcripts. Data came from immunoSEQ multiplex PCR; TCRdb stores just in-frame clones and leaves some out. Altogether about 650,000 clones are present, roughly 12% being singletons, with the ten largest covering over 0.1%. Study-level results: All four CD4+ subsets of Type 1 diabetes patients contained TCRB CDR3s that were moderately but significantly shorter.

Only a few counts were recorded for this clone. Antigen specificity is unknown. This same CDR3 is encoded by further DNA sequences in the sample. Sequenced sample: naive CD4+ T cells from blood. V and J are TRBV7-2 and TRBJ2-7, with no clear D. The TCR comes from a man younger than 45 with type 1 diabetes. CDR3 sequence (DNA): TGTGCCAGCAGCTTACGCTACGAGCAGTACTTC. Protein: CASSLRYEQYF.